The 16 T cell receptor beta chains in this list originate from one sample, sequenced in a study of blood T cell repertoires in COVID-19. This table comes from immunoSEQ multiplex PCR, and its TCRdb copy is limited to in-frame clones, with some not included. Among around 23,000 clones listed, roughly 74% were seen once. Sequencing was carried out using peripheral blood. These receptors all come from a middle-aged man with COVID-19, enrolled during active disease.

The rearrangement uses TRBV7-2 and TRBJ2-7; 11 bases align to TRBD1. V lost 2 bases and J lost 3; bases outside the gene matches: 3. The CDR3 is 15 residues long. Looked up from germline, CDR1 is SGHTA and CDR2 is FQGNSA. CDR3 sequence (DNA): TGTGCCAGCAGCTTAACGGGACAGGGGGACTACGAGCAGTACTTC. Translated: CASSLTGQGDYEQYF.

The rearrangement uses TRBV5-1 and TRBJ2-3; 9 bases agree with TRBD2. The CDR3 loop spans 18 amino acids. V was clipped by 0 bases and J by 2 bases; unmatched bases: 10. Germline values: CDR1 SGHRS, CDR2 YFSETQ. As DNA, the CDR3 is TGCGCCAGCAGCTTGGGATACGCTAGCGGGAAGGTCACAGATACGCAGTATTTT. Its translation: CASSLGYASGKVTDTQYF.

This clone has only a few counts. The chain uses TRBV5-1 and TRBJ2-2; D not resolved. V shed 3 bases and J shed 5 bases, with 8 bases lying between them. CDR1 is SGHRS, CDR2 YFSETQ, per germline. The CDR3 has 13 residues. CDR3 nucleotide sequence: TGCGCCAGCAGCTCCTCGACAACCGGGGAGCTGTTTTTT. Translating gives CASSSSTTGELFF.

In this sample, this clone turned up a few times. The chain carries TRBV5-6 and TRBJ1-1; 10 bases are a match to TRBD1. Germline V gives CDR1 SGHDT, CDR2 YYEEEE. J was trimmed by 6 bases and V by 4 bases; bases with no gene match: 9. This CDR3 has 15 residues. CDR3 amino acids: CASSRRGTGVPEAFF. The CDR3 DNA follows: TGTGCCAGCAGCAGGAGGGGGACAGGGGTTCCTGAAGCTTTCTTT.

The rearrangement joins TRBV5-7 to TRBJ2-1; no firm D call. TRBV5-7 has ORF status, its function being uncertain. This CDR3 is 11 amino acids long. Deletions cut 3 bases from V and 4 bases from J, with 2 bases between. For the CDR3, the DNA is TGTGCCAGCAGCTCTTACAATGAGCAGTTCTTC. Protein: CASSSYNEQFF.

The chain uses TRBV30 and TRBJ1-1; tentative D call: TRBD1 (6 bases). Germline loops: CDR1 GTSNPN, CDR2 SVGIG (reference sequence). V lost 3 bases and J 0 bases, leaving 8 bases between the germline ends. The CDR3 is 13 residues long. The CDR3 DNA sequence: TGTGCCTGGAGGCGACAGGTGAACACTGAAGCTTTCTTT. Encoded protein: CAWRRQVNTEAFF.

This clone showed up just once. The J gene is TRBJ1-2, the V gene TRBV14; 9 bases agree with TRBD1. CDR1 is SGHDN, CDR2 FVKESK, per germline. The CDR3 totals 16 residues. J was trimmed by 0 bases and V by 5 bases; bases with no gene match: 7. This chain's CDR3 is CASSIGQGSPNYGYTF. DNA for the CDR3: TGTGCCAGCAGCATAGGACAGGGGTCGCCTAACTATGGCTACACCTTC.

The chain links TRBV5-1 to TRBJ2-7; D may be TRBD1 (6 bases). The CDR3 spans 14 residues. Germline V gene lookup returns CDR1 SGHRS and CDR2 YFSETQ. V lost 1 base and J lost 7, with 15 bases in between. CDR3 residues: CASSLMGAGEEQYF. The CDR3 DNA reads TGCGCCAGCAGCTTGATGGGGGCAGGGGAGGAGCAGTACTTC.

V usage is TRBV3-1 (or the pseudogene TRBV3-2) and J usage is TRBJ1-4; D gene unclear. This CDR3 has 13 amino acids. V was trimmed by 0 bases and J by 8 bases, leaving 7 bases between them. CDR1 and CDR2 (germline): LGHDT, YNNKEL (reference sequence). Here the CDR3 reads CASSQDQSEKLFF. The DNA of the CDR3 is TGTGCCAGCAGCCAAGATCAGTCCGAAAAACTGTTTTTT.

This clone was seen a handful of times. The J gene is TRBJ2-3, the V gene TRBV6-1; D may be TRBD2 (6 bases). Trimming stripped 2 bases from V and 6 bases from J, with 9 bases between. CDR1 and CDR2 (germline): MNHNS, SASEGT. The CDR3 sequence is 13 residues long. The chain's CDR3 is CASSETSRDTQYF. For the CDR3, the DNA is TGTGCCAGCAGTGAAACTAGCAGGGATACGCAGTATTTT.

This clone occurred once. The rearrangement uses TRBV21-1 and TRBJ2-1; the tabulated D call, TRBD2, remains unverified against the DNA. TRBV21-1 is termed a pseudogene. The CDR3 consists of 17 residues. CDR3 nucleotides: TGTGCCAGCAGCAAAGAGGAGCGGATGAGCTCCTACAATGAGCAGTTCTTC. The encoded protein is CASSKEERMSSYNEQFF.

A few counts support this clone. The chain has TRBV5-1 and TRBJ2-1; TRBD2 matches 11 bases. Germline CDR1 reads SGHRS; CDR2 reads YFSETQ. J was trimmed by 7 bases and V by 2 bases; bases with no gene match: 5. The length of the CDR3 is 15 residues. The CDR3 region is CASSLLAGEGNEQFF. The DNA for the CDR3 is TGCGCCAGCAGCTTACTAGCGGGAGAAGGTAATGAGCAGTTCTTC.

The chain recombines TRBV3-1 (or the pseudogene TRBV3-2) with TRBJ2-3; the D is unclear. Germline V CDR1 and CDR2: LGHDT, YNNKEL (reference sequence). V was pared by 4 bases and J by 5 bases, with 7 bases between. This CDR3 is built from 12 residues. The CDR3 DNA reads TGTGCCAGCAGCCTTTCGGGAGATACGCAGTATTTT. This gives the protein CASSLSGDTQYF.

V is TRBV7-8 and J is TRBJ1-1, with D possibly matching TRBD1 (5 bases). Trimming took off 2 bases at V and 1 base at J, with 14 bases between the two ends. Germline CDR1 is SGHVS and CDR2 is FQNEAQ. This CDR3 spans 16 amino acids. CDR3 residues: CASSLMGGLWNTEAFF. In nucleotides, the CDR3 is TGTGCCAGCAGCTTAATGGGGGGACTCTGGAACACTGAAGCTTTCTTT.

This sequence joins TRBV10-3 and TRBJ2-5; D perhaps matches TRBD2 (6 bases). V was cut by 3 bases and J by 5 bases, with 13 bases left in between. CDR1 and CDR2 (germline): ENHRY, SYGVKD. CDR3 length equals 14 residues. The DNA for the CDR3 is TGTGCCATCAGTGACGGGCCGGGGGAGGAGACCCAGTACTTC. Translation: CAISDGPGEETQYF.

V and J are TRBV10-1 and TRBJ2-7; 11 nucleotides agree with TRBD1. This CDR3 region has 14 residues. Germline V CDR1 and CDR2: WNHNN, SYGVQD (reference sequence). J gave up 3 bases and V 4 bases, and 2 bases lay outside the gene matches. In nucleotides, the CDR3 is TGCGCCAGCAGTGCGGGGACAGGGGGCTACGAGCAGTACTTC. It codes for CASSAGTGGYEQYF.